Each of the 19 T cell receptor beta chains below was sequenced from the same sample in a study of cytomegalovirus exposure and HLA in healthy donors. The PCR ran on 60 Vbeta and 13 Jbeta primers. Data came from immunoSEQ multiplex PCR; TCRdb stores just in-frame clones and leaves some out. The sample holds about 170,000 clones, roughly 70% seen once. Material: PBMCs. All receptors derive from a man aged 40-49 years in good health and CMV-seropositive.

This clone was observed a single time. V usage is TRBV11-2 and J usage is TRBJ2-5, with 7 bases identical to TRBD1. Near its end, the DNA agrees better with TRBJ2-7, so the J call may be wrong. The CDR3 length is 13 residues. The V gene's germline CDR1 is SGHAT and CDR2 FQNNGV. The CDR3 DNA sequence: TGTGCCAGCAGCTCGGGACAGATCTACGAGCAGTACTTC. As protein: CASSSGQIYEQYF.

The genes are TRBV4-3 and TRBJ2-2; the match to TRBD2 covers 12 bases. The germline gives CDR1 LGHNA, CDR2 YSLEER. CDR3 length equals 17 residues. The V gene end was trimmed by 6 bases and the J gene end by 3 bases; junction bases not matched to a gene: 8. The CDR3 region is CASRQLAGGRYTGELFF. The CDR3, as DNA: TGCGCCAGCAGGCAACTAGCGGGGGGCCGATACACCGGGGAGCTGTTTTTT.

The chain joins TRBV10-3 to TRBJ1-2, with 8 bases matching TRBD1. Germline CDR1 is ENHRY and CDR2 is SYGVKD. CDR3 size: 16 residues. V dropped 3 bases and J dropped 2; count of bases not matched to a gene: 8. Here the CDR3 DNA reads TGTGCCATCAGTGAAGTGACAGGGGCCCTGAACTATGGCTACACCTTC. Its protein is CAISEVTGALNYGYTF.

The V and J genes are TRBV27 and TRBJ1-4, with 7 nucleotides matching TRBD1. This CDR3 comprises 17 residues. Per the germline V gene, CDR1 is MNHEY and CDR2 is SMNVEV (reference sequence). Trimming removed 3 bases from V and 3 bases from J; junction bases left unmatched: 10. The CDR3 DNA is TGTGCCAGCAGTTTTGGCGGAGGGGGCCTTGCTAATGAAAAACTGTTTTTT. Translating it yields CASSFGGGGLANEKLFF. The whole variable domain, filled in from reference TRBV27 and TRBJ1-4, reads EAQVTQNPRYLITVTGKKLTVTCSQNMNHEYMSWYRQDPGLGLRQIYYSMNVEVTDKGDVPEGYKVSRKEKRNFPLILESPSPNQTSLYFCASSFGGGGLANEKLFFGSGTQLSVL.

Remarks on this clone: Relative to the germline gene, one junction end is altered; a read error may explain this. The chain combines TRBV7-8 with TRBJ2-1; 11 bases map to TRBD2. Germline V gives CDR1 SGHVS, CDR2 FQNEAQ. This CDR3 has 14 residues. DNA for the CDR3: TGTGCCAGCACCTTAGCGGGGGGGATGAATGAGCAGTTCTTC. This codes for CASTLAGGMNEQFF.

This chain uses TRBV5-1 with TRBJ2-2, with 7 bases fitting TRBD1. Germline CDR1 and CDR2: SGHRS and YFSETQ. This CDR3 has 17 residues. The V and J ends lost 2 bases and 0 bases, in that order; junction bases with no gene match: 7. The CDR3 spells CASSLQLQGPNTGELFF. The CDR3, as DNA: TGCGCCAGCAGCTTACAACTACAGGGGCCGAACACCGGGGAGCTGTTTTTT.

This rearrangement joins TRBV5-6 to TRBJ2-3; the D is unclear. The V gene lost 4 bases and the J gene lost 4 bases, with 16 bases spanning the gap. There are 15 residues in the CDR3. Per the germline V gene, CDR1 is SGHDT and CDR2 is YYEEEE. The CDR3 bases are TGTGCCAGCAGCCCGACGGGTGAGTTCCCAGATACGCAGTATTTT. Translation: CASSPTGEFPDTQYF.

V and J are TRBV4-1 and TRBJ1-2; TRBD1 aligns across 7 bases. The V gene's germline CDR1 is MGHRA and CDR2 YSYEKL. Trimming took 1 base from V and 4 from J; bases not matched to a gene: 6. The CDR3 extends over 15 amino acids. The CDR3 sequence is CASSQVGPGGYGYTF. DNA of the CDR3: TGCGCCAGCAGCCAAGTGGGACCAGGGGGCTATGGCTACACCTTC.

J is TRBJ2-1 and V is TRBV4-2, with 9 bases matching TRBD1. The V gene end was trimmed by 1 base and the J gene end by 4 bases; junction bases not matched to a gene: 8. The CDR3 covers 17 residues. Germline CDR1 is LGHNA and CDR2 is YNFKEQ. The CDR3 is CASSQATGTGRYNEQFF. DNA of the CDR3: TGTGCCAGCAGCCAAGCCACCGGGACAGGGAGATACAATGAGCAGTTCTTC.

This chain uses TRBV19 with TRBJ1-2; a weak D match, TRBD1 (6 bases). The CDR3 totals 15 residues. CDR1 and CDR2 from the germline V gene are LNHDA and SQIVND (reference sequence). Deletions cut 0 bases from V and 4 bases from J, with 12 bases between. CDR3 in DNA: TGTGCCAGTAGTATAGATCCTATCAGGGGCTATGGCTACACCTTC. This gives the protein CASSIDPIRGYGYTF.

The CDR3 region is CASSFGGTGDRTEAFF. CDR3 coding DNA: TGCGCCAGCAGCTTCGGCGGGACAGGGGATAGAACTGAAGCTTTCTTT. The V call is TRBV5-1, the J call TRBJ1-1, with TRBD1 matching 10 bases. Trimming took 2 bases from V and 5 from J; bases not matched to a gene: 9. This CDR3 is built from 16 residues. Germline loops: CDR1 SGHRS, CDR2 YFSETQ.

The CDR3 DNA reads as TGCGCCAGAGAACAGGGGGCTGGCTACACCTTC. As protein: CAREQGAGYTF. The J gene is TRBJ1-2, the V gene TRBV5-1, with 9 positions matching TRBD1. The CDR3 loop spans 11 amino acids. Losses at the gene ends were 8 bases for V and 7 bases for J; bases not matched to a gene: 3. CDR1 is SGHRS, CDR2 YFSETQ, per germline.

The chain has TRBV4-3 and TRBJ2-7, with 7 bases lining up with TRBD1. Per germline, CDR1 LGHNA and CDR2 YSLEER. V was pared by 1 base and J by 4 bases, with 7 bases of the junction left unmatched. This CDR3 has 15 residues. The CDR3 DNA sequence: TGCGCCAGCAGCCAAGGAGGGGGCAGAAGATACGAGCAGTACTTC. It codes for CASSQGGGRRYEQYF.

The gene calls are TRBV2 and TRBJ1-2, with a weak D call TRBD1 (6 bases). This CDR3 has 14 residues. CDR1 SNHLY and CDR2 FYNNEI come from the germline V gene. V gave up 5 bases and J gave up 3 bases, with 13 bases separating them. The CDR3 sequence: CASSSQGRDYGYTF. Written as DNA, the CDR3 is TGTGCCAGCAGTTCACAGGGAAGGGACTATGGCTACACCTTC. Supplemented by reference TRBV2 and TRBJ1-2, the full variable domain reads EPEVTQTPSHQVTQMGQEVILRCVPISNHLYFYWYRQILGQKVEFLVSFYNNEISEKSEIFDDQFSVERPDGSNFTLKIRSTKLEDSAMYFCASSSQGRDYGYTFGSGTRLTVV.

This chain uses TRBV21-1 with TRBJ2-6; the table's D call of TRBD1 was not tested on the DNA. TRBV21-1 is noted as a pseudogene. The CDR3 runs to 19 residues. In nucleotides, the CDR3 is TGTGCCAGCCCTGAGGACCCCGGACAGGGGGGTTCTGGGGCCAACGTCCTGACTTTC. Encoded protein: CASPEDPGQGGSGANVLTF.

This chain uses TRBV4-1 with TRBJ1-5; no clear D. V was cut by 1 base and J by 0 bases, with 10 bases left in between. The germline V gene has CDR1 MGHRA and CDR2 YSYEKL. The CDR3 spans 16 residues. CDR3 coding DNA: TGCGCCAGCAGCCAAGTCTTCCGGGGTAGCAATCAGCCCCAGCATTTT. Its protein is CASSQVFRGSNQPQHF.

The chain recombines TRBV9 with TRBJ2-3; 8 nucleotides agree with TRBD2. Germline CDR1 and CDR2: SGDLS and YYNGEE. Trimming cost V 3 bases and J 2 bases; bases outside gene matches: 2. CDR3 size: 14 residues. The CDR3 sequence: CASSARGDTDTQYF. The CDR3 region has the DNA TGTGCCAGCAGCGCGCGGGGGGACACAGATACGCAGTATTTT.

The chain carries TRBV19 and TRBJ2-1, with a tentative D call TRBD1 (5 bases). Trimming removed 3 bases from V and 0 bases from J, with 9 bases in between. CDR1 is LNHDA, CDR2 SQIVND, per germline (reference sequence). CDR3 length: 15 residues. CDR3 sequence (DNA): TGTGCCAGTAGTATCAGGGTAGCCTCCTACAATGAGCAGTTCTTC. This encodes CASSIRVASYNEQFF.

The chain is built from TRBV6-5 and TRBJ2-7, with D maybe TRBD1 (7 bases). The CDR3 is 14 amino acids. Trimming cost V 4 bases and J 3 bases, with 13 bases left between them. Germline V gene lookup returns CDR1 MNHEY and CDR2 SVGAGI. CDR3 DNA sequence: TGTGCCAGCAGTTCAGGGGGGTTAGGCTACGAGCAGTACTTC. The encoded protein is CASSSGGLGYEQYF.